The 4 T cell receptor beta chains below come from one sample, sequenced in a study of T cells after yellow fever vaccination (dated by TCRdb to the late 2010s). In the paper's terms, the treatment or condition label means: live attenuated yellow fever vaccine strain. The library was built by means of 5' RACE. TCRdb shows the sequencer as Illumina NovaSeq 6000. The public reads were run again by TCRdb, first through fastp at Q25 and then through MiXCR, and only productive beta chains were kept. Duplicate CDR3 protein sequences are folded into a single record with the most common DNA and genes. The sample contains a few hundred thousand distinct CDR3 sequences, over 4% of them found a single time. The top ten clones comprise roughly 25% of the sample. Sequenced here: PBMCs, sampled 5 days after the yellow fever booster vaccination. All receptors derive from a man between 18 and 35 years old who received the YFV17D yellow fever vaccine.

This clonotype was seen more than once but under ten times. V and J are TRBV7-3 and TRBJ2-3; 9 bases align to TRBD2. Unmatched junction bases numbered 14, after V lost 5 bases and J lost 5 bases. Germline V lookup: CDR1 SGHTA, CDR2 FQGTGA. This CDR3 has 17 amino acids. The CDR3: CASSAWGRASGKDTQYF. CDR3 nucleotide sequence: TGTGCCAGCAGCGCCTGGGGACGGGCTAGCGGGAAAGATACGCAGTATTTT.

Only a few counts were recorded for this clonotype. The chain couples TRBV5-1 to TRBJ2-7, with 7 bases fitting TRBD2. Germline V CDR1 and CDR2: SGHRS, YFSETQ. The V and J ends lost 4 bases and 0 bases, in that order; junction bases with no gene match: 10. The CDR3 sequence is 16 residues long. CDR3 coding DNA: TGCGCCAGCAGCGTCGGGCGGGGGATGGGCTCCTACGAGCAGTACTTC. This codes for CASSVGRGMGSYEQYF.

This clonotype was counted ten times or more. This sequence joins TRBV9 and TRBJ1-5; 7 nucleotides align to TRBD1. Germline assignment: CDR1 SGDLS and CDR2 YYNGEE. V lost 3 bases to trimming and J lost 1 base; unmatched junction nucleotides: 1. This CDR3 has 14 amino acids. The CDR3 is CASSATGSNQPQHF. The DNA of the CDR3 is TGTGCCAGCAGCGCGACAGGGAGCAATCAGCCCCAGCATTTT.

V and J are TRBV9 and TRBJ1-2; the D is unclear. The ends were cut back, 0 bases at V and 0 bases at J, with 12 bases in the middle. Germline loops: CDR1 SGDLS, CDR2 YYNGEE. This CDR3 is built from 16 residues. In nucleotides, the CDR3 is TGTGCCAGCAGCGTAGCAGGAGCGGGGTCTAACTATGGCTACACCTTC. It codes for CASSVAGAGSNYGYTF.